This T cell receptor beta chain stems from a study of T cell changes during pregnancy in multiple sclerosis. Losses at the gene ends were 5 bases for V and 0 bases for J; bases not matched to a gene: 8. There are 16 residues in the CDR3. Germline CDR1 PRHDT, CDR2 FYEKMQ (reference sequence). Using immunoSEQ multiplex PCR, the repertoire was profiled, and TCRdb retains in-frame clones only, with some absent. The sample includes about 43,000 clones, roughly 90% of them seen just once. The receptor comes from a female donor in good health, enrolled as a control in a pregnancy study. The specimen comprised peripheral blood, sampled in the second trimester of pregnancy. The chain has TRBV13 and TRBJ2-3; 7 bases agree with TRBD2. The DNA of the CDR3 is TGTGCCAGCAGCACACGAGGAGCGGGGAGCACAGATACGCAGTATTTT. Its translation: CASSTRGAGSTDTQYF.